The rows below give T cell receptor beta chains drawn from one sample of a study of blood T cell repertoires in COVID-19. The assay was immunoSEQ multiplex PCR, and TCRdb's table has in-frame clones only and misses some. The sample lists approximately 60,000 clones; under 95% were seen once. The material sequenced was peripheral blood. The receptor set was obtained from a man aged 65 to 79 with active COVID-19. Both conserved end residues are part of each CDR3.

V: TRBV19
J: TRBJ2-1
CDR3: CASSIGSGGGNEQFF

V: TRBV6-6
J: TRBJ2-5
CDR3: CASTGLAGGGTQYF

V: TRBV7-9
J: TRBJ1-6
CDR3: CASSLARTGGSYNSPLHF

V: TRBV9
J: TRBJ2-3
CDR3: CASSARTGGTTSTDTQYF

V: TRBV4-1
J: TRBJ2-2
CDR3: CASSERTSGGAANTGELFF

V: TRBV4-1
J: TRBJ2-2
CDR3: CASSHRQGGMNTGELFF

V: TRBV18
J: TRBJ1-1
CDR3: CASSPKGSTEAFF

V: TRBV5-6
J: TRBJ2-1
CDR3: CASSLLAGGPGNEQFF

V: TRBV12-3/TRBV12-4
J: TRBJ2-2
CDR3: CASSPSYTGELFF

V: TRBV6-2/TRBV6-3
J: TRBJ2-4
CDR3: CASSYPWTGPPILKNIQYF

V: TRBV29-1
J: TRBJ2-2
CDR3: CSVEGARTGELFF

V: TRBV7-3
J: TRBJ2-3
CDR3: CASSLTGPDTQYF

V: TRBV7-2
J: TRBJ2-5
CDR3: CASSLAGVAGAVQETQYF

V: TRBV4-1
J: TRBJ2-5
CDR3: CASSGGIETQYF

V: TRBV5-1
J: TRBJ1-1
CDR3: CASSSGEVLTEAFF

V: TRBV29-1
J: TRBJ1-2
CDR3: CSVEWWRGYGYTF

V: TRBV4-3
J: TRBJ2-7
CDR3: CASSQRTGREQYF

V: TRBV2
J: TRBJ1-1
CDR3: CASSVQGQGTEAFF